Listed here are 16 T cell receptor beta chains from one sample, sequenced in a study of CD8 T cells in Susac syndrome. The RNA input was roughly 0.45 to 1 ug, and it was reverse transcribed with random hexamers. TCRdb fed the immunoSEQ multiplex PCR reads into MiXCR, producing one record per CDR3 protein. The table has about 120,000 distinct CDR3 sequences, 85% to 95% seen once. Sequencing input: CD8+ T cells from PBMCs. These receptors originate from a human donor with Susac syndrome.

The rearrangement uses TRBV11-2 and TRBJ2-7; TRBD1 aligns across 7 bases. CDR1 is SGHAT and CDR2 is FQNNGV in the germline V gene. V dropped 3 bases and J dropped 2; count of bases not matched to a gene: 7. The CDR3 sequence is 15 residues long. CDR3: CASSFSRDRAYEQYF. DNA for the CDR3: TGTGCCAGCAGCTTCTCCCGGGACAGAGCCTACGAGCAGTACTTC.

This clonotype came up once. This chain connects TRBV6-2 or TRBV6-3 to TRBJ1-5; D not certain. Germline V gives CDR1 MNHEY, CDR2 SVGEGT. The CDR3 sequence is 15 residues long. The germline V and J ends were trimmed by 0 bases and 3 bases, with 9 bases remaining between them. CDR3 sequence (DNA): TGTGCCAGCAGTTACTCTCTTCTTCCCAATCAGCCCCAGCATTTT. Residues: CASSYSLLPNQPQHF.

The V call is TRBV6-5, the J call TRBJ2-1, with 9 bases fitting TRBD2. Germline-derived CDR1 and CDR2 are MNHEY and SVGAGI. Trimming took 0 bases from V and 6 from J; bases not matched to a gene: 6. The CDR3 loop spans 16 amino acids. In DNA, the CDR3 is TGTGCCAGCAGTTACTCCCGCAGCGGGGGGTCCAATGAGCAGTTCTTC. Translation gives CASSYSRSGGSNEQFF.

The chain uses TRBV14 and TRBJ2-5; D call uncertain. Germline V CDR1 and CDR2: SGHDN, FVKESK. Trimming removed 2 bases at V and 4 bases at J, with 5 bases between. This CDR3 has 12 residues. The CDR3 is CASSQWVETQYF. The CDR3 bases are TGTGCCAGCAGCCAATGGGTAGAGACCCAGTACTTC. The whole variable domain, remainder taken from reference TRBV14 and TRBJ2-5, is EAGVTQFPSHSVIEKGQTVTLRCDPISGHDNLYWYRRVMGKEIKFLLHFVKESKQDESGMPNNRFLAERTGGTYSTLKVQPAELEDSGVYFCASSQWVETQYFGPGTRLLVL.

Here the CDR3 reads CASSLSPGPQNGYTF. The DNA for the CDR3 is TGTGCCAGCAGTTTATCCCCCGGACCTCAGAATGGCTACACCTTC. This chain uses TRBV27 with TRBJ1-2; no firm D call. Germline CDR1 reads MNHEY; CDR2 reads SMNVEV (reference sequence). Trimming removed 0 bases at V and 6 bases at J, with 14 bases between. The CDR3 has 15 amino acids.

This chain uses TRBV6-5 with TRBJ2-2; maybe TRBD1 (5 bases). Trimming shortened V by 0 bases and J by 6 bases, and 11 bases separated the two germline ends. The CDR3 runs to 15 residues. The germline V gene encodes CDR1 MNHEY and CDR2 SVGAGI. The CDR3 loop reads CASSYSRGWSGELFF. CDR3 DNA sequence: TGTGCCAGCAGTTACTCAAGGGGCTGGTCCGGGGAGCTGTTTTTT.

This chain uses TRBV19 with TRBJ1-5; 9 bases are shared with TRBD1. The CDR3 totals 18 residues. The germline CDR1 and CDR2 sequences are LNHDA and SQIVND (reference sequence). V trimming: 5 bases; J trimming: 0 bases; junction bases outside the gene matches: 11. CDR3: CASSASGTGMSSNQPQHF. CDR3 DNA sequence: TGTGCCAGTAGTGCTTCCGGGACAGGGATGAGTAGCAATCAGCCCCAGCATTTT.

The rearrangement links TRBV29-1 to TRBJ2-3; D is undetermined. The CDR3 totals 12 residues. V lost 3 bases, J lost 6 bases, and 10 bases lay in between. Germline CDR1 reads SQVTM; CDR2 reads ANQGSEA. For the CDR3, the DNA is TGCAGCGTTGAGACGAGATGGGATACGCAGTATTTT. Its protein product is CSVETRWDTQYF.

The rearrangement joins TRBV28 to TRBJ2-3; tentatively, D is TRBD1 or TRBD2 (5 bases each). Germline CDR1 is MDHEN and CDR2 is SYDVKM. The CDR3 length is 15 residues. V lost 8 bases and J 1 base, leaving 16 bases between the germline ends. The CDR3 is CASYNRDQGTDTQYF. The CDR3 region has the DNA TGTGCCAGCTACAACCGGGACCAAGGCACAGATACGCAGTATTTT. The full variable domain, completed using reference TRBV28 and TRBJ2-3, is DVKVTQSSRYLVKRTGEKVFLECVQDMDHENMFWYRQDPGLGLRLIYFSYDVKMKEKGDIPEGYSVSREKKERFSLILESASTNQTSMYLCASYNRDQGTDTQYFGPGTRLTVL.

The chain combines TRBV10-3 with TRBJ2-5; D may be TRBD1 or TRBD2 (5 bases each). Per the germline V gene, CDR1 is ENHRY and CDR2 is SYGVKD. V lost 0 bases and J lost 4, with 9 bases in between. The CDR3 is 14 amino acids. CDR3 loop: CAISESTGGETQYF. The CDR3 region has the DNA TGTGCCATCAGTGAGTCGACTGGGGGAGAGACCCAGTACTTC.

The CDR3 sequence is CASSPGTGINSPLHF. The CDR3 coding sequence is TGTGCCAGCAGTCCCGGGACAGGGATTAATTCACCCCTCCACTTT. The V gene is TRBV27, the J gene TRBJ1-6; 9 nucleotides agree with TRBD1. V was pared by 5 bases and J by 6 bases, with 5 bases of the junction left unmatched. From germline, CDR1 is MNHEY and CDR2 SMNVEV (reference sequence). The length of the CDR3 is 15 residues.

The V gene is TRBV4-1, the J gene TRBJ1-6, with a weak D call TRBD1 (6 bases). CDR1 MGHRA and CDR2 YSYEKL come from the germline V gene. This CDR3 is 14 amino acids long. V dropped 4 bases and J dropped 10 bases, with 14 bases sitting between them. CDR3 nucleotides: TGCGCCAGCAGCCCAGCCCAGGGGAACTCACCCCTCCACTTT. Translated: CASSPAQGNSPLHF.

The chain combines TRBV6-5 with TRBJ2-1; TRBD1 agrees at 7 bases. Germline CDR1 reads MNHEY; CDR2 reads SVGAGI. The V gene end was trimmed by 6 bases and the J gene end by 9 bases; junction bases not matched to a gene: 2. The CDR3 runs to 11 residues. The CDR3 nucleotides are TGTGCCAGCAGGGCAGGGGGTGAGCAGTTCTTC. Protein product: CASRAGGEQFF.

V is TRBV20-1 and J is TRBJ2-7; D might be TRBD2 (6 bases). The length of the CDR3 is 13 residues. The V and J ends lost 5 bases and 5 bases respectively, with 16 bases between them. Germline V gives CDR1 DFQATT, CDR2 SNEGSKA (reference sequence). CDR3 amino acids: CSAGGTVADEQYF. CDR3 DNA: TGCAGTGCTGGGGGGACGGTCGCGGACGAGCAGTACTTC.

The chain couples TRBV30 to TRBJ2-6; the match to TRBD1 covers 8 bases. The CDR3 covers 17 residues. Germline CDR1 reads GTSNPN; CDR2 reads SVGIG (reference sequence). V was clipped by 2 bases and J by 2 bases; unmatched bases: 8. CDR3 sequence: CAWSTGTGPAGANVLTF. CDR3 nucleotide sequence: TGTGCCTGGAGTACCGGGACAGGTCCTGCTGGGGCCAACGTCCTGACTTTC. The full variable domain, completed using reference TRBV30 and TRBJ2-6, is SQTIHQWPATLVQPVGSPLSLECTVEGTSNPNLYWYRQAAGRGLQLLFYSVGIGQISSEVPQNLSASRPQDRQFILSSKKLLLSDSGFYLCAWSTGTGPAGANVLTFGAGSRLTVL.

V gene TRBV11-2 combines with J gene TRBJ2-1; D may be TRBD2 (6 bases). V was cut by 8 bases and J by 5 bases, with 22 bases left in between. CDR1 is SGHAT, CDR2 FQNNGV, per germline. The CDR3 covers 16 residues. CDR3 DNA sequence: TGTGCCAGCGGTAGTCCCGGACTACCAGGCAACAATGAGCAGTTCTTC. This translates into CASGSPGLPGNNEQFF.